The present TCR beta chain was sequenced within a study of T cells expressing NK-cell markers. Study-level findings and limits: The leading position in the CD3+CD56-NKG2C+ fraction of several donors also went to these clonotypes. Clones of NKG2C+ T cells that had expanded were of unclear HCMV specificity. In 5 or 6 donors, dominant NKG2C+ clonotypes were about 1.0-7.5% of CD8+ T cells.

TCRdb processed the 5' RACE reads again and assigns one entry to each CDR3 protein, with no DNA. The repertoire shows 150,000 to 160,000 distinct CDR3 sequences; the top ten hold roughly a third. Turning to this clonotype: Its specificity is not known.

Sequenced input: blood T cells: a sorted CD56 or NKG2C T cell subset, CD4+ or CD8+ T cells, or bulk PBMC T cells (not recorded which). The source is a woman aged 50 to 60 in good health.

CDR3 sequence: CSVDSRGSYGYTF. V usage is TRBV29-1 and J usage is TRBJ1-2. Germline V gene data show CDR1 as SQVTM and CDR2 as ANQGSEA. CDR3 length equals 13 residues.